This TCR beta chain was sequenced for a study of siplizumab effects on memory and regulatory T cells (dated by TCRdb to between 2018 and 2020). Notes on the research overall: The study examined how the anti-CD2 antibody siplizumab affects alloreactive T-cell subsets in allogeneic mixed lymphocyte reactions built from human PBMCs. The investigation overall reported the following: Among mappable alloreactive CD4+ clones, an average Treg-derived fraction of about 69% was observed with siplizumab, compared with roughly 27% in control reactions. Unstimulated naive T cells appeared more diverse than memory T cells, and naive cells seemed to contribute substantially to the alloresponse. Siplizumab significantly lowered the cumulative frequency of alloreactive sequences that could be traced to unstimulated CD4+ memory T cells. For roughly 80-97% of proliferating CD4+ or CD8+ clones, no naive or memory phenotype could be assigned. Sequences below about 10^-5 frequency were poorly captured, so only a minor fraction of alloreactive clones could be mapped to unstimulated subsets. Whether proliferating Tregs from siplizumab cultures were suppressive was not functionally confirmed.

This clone was seen a handful of times. Its cognate antigen has yet to be identified. No much larger clone is present one base from it, and per-base qualities are unavailable. CDR1 and CDR2, looked up from the germline V gene, are ENHRY and SYGVKD. V loses 2 bases of germline sequence and J loses 8 bases, and the interval between the two ends is 12 bases. Including the terminal cysteine and phenylalanine, the CDR3 comprises 13 residues. This entry keeps only the CDR3 DNA: 39 bases, framed from base 1. Sorted unstimulated T cells, along with proliferating T cells recovered from mixed lymphocyte reactions, underwent TCRbeta CDR3 sequencing. Fresh whole blood from fewer than 11 HLA-typed healthy donors was used to isolate PBMCs. Receptor amplification or capture employed the immunoSEQ multiplex PCR assay. About 10^5 TCR templates per sample were assayed by the deep sequencing platform. Genomic DNA extracted from sorted T cells was used for TCRbeta CDR3 sequencing. Concerning the study's data processing: The R programming language was used for the clonal analysis of the TCRbeta CDR3 data. Alloreactive CD4+ and CD8+ clones were defined by comparing unstimulated samples with post-reaction CFSE-low samples. By matching sequences to the repertoires of sorted unstimulated Treg and non-Treg cells, each alloreactive CD4+ clone was assigned a regulatory or non-regulatory origin. TCRdb carries this immuneACCESS record with in-frame sequences only. Its versions omit some clonotypes, under half of them owing to an unresolved V gene in the studies checked, with the rest unexplained. V, J and clone size are taken as reported in that table, and D and trimming were inferred from the DNA itself. In all, the sample holds over 65,000 clones, and roughly 94% of those were seen once. 15% to 20% of the sample is held by the ten biggest clonotypes.

Sequenced material: CD8+ T cells sorted from blood. The TCR was taken from a human donor in good health. The receptor chain draws on TRBV10-3 and TRBJ1-1; possibly the D gene is TRBD1, per 5 matching bases. Here the CDR3 is given as CAISEGMRTEAFF. Here is the DNA: TGTGCCATCAGTGAGGGTATGAGGACAGAAGCTTTCTTT.